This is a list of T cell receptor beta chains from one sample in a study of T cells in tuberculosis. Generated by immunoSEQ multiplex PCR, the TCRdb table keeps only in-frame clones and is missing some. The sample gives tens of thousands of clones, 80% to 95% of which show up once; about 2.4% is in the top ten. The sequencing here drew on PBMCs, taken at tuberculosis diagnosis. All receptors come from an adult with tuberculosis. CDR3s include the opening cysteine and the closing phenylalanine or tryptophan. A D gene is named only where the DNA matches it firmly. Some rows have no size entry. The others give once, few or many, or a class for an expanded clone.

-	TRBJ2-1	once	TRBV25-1	TGTGCCAGCAGTGGGAACGGCCTCGAGGTATACAATGAGCAGTTCTTC	CASSGNGLEVYNEQFF
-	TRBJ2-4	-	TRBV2	TGTGCCAGCAGTGAGTTATCGGGGATCAAAAACATTCAGTACTTC	CASSELSGIKNIQYF
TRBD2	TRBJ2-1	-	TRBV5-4	TGTGCCAGCAGCCAACTAGCGGGGGGGCGGAATGAGCAGTTCTTC	CASSQLAGGRNEQFF
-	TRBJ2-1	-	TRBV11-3	TGTGCCAGCAGCTTAGGACAAAAATACAATGAGCAGTTCTTC	CASSLGQKYNEQFF
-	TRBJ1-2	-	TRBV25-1	TGTGCCAGCAGTGAGAGCGGACGGGCAAACTATGGCTACACCTTC	CASSESGRANYGYTF
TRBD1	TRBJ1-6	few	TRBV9	TGTGCCAGCAGCGAGTGGACAGGGGACGAAGGCTCACCCCTCCACTTT	CASSEWTGDEGSPLHF
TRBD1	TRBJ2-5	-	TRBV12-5	TGTGCTAGTGGTTTGGCCGGACAGGGGGCGCGTCAAGAGACCCAGTACTTC	CASGLAGQGARQETQYF
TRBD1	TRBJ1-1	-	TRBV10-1	TGCGCCAGCAGCCAGGTCCGGGACAGGGGTCGTGCGGGCACTGAAGCTTTCTTT	CASSQVRDRGRAGTEAFF
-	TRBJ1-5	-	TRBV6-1	TGTGCCAGCACCCCGCCGGGGGACAATCAGCCCCAGCATTTT	CASTPPGDNQPQHF
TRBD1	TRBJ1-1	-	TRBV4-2	TGTGCCAGCAGCCAGTATGCGGGACAGGGAGTAATGAACACTGAAGCTTTCTTT	CASSQYAGQGVMNTEAFF
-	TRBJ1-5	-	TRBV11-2	TGTGCCAGCAGCTCCTGGGGCCAGGGTCAGCCCCAGCATTTT	CASSSWGQGQPQHF
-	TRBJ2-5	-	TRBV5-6	TGTGCCAGCAGCTTCCCGAGCCAAGAGACCCAGTACTTC	CASSFPSQETQYF
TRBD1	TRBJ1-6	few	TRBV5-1	TGCGCCAGCAGCGTTAGGGACAGGGGAAATTCACCCCTCCACTTT	CASSVRDRGNSPLHF
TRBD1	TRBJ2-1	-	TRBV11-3	TGTGCCAGCAGCTTAGCATTCTGGGACAGGGGACATGAGCAGTTCTTC	CASSLAFWDRGHEQFF
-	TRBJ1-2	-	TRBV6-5	TGTGCCAGCAGTTACGCCAGTGGCGGCTACACCTTC	CASSYASGGYTF
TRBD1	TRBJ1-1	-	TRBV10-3	TGTGCCATCAGCGGGGTAAACTCAGGGGGAGCTTTCTTT	CAISGVNSGGAFF
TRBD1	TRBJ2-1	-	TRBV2	TGTGCCAGCAGGAACAGGGGTTCGTACAATGAGCAGTTCTTC	CASRNRGSYNEQFF
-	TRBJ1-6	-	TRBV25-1	TGTGCCAGCAGTGATTCTCTCTCGGGACACTATAATTCACCCCTCCACTTT	CASSDSLSGHYNSPLHF
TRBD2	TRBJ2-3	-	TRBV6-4	TGTGCCAGCAGTGACTCAGCGGGGGACACAGATACGCAGTATTTT	CASSDSAGDTDTQYF
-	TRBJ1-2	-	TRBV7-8	TGTGCCAGCAGCTTAGGGTCAGGAGGCGGCTACACCTTC	CASSLGSGGGYTF
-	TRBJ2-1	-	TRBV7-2	TGTGCCAGCAGCCCCTTTAACGGTGAGCAGTTCTTC	CASSPFNGEQFF
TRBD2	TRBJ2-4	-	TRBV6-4	TGTGCCAGCAGTGAAGTTGCGGGGGTGAACATTCAGTACTTC	CASSEVAGVNIQYF
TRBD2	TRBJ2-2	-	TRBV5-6	TGTGCCAGCAGCCTCCGACTAGCGGGGGGTACCGGGGAGCTGTTTTTT	CASSLRLAGGTGELFF
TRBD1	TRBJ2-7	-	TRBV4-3	TGCGCCAGCAGCCAAGATTTCAGGGGGTACGATGGCAAGCAGTACTTC	CASSQDFRGYDGKQYF
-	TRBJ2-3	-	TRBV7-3	TGTGCCAGCAGCCCGAGCGCTTTAGGCCCAGATACGCAGTATTTT	CASSPSALGPDTQYF
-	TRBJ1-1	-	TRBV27	TGTGCCAGCAGTTTATCGGGCCGCTATAGCGGGGCTTTCTTT	CASSLSGRYSGAFF
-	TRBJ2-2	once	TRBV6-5	TGTGCCAGCAGGAAGCCAGGGACGAACACCGGGGAGCTGTTTTTT	CASRKPGTNTGELFF
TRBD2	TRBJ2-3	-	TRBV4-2	TGTGCCAGCAGCCAACTCCCGGGAACTAGCGGGGCAGATACGCAGTATTTT	CASSQLPGTSGADTQYF
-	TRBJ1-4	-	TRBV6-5	TGTGCCAGCAGCTTTAACGGAAACAGAGCAAAACTGTTTTTT	CASSFNGNRAKLFF
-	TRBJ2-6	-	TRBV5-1	TGCGCCAGCAGCTTGGATGCCAGCGGCCCTGGGGCCAACGTCCTGACTTTC	CASSLDASGPGANVLTF
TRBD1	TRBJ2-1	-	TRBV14	TGTGCCAGCAGCCAGGGGACAGGGCGATACAATGAGCAGTTCTTC	CASSQGTGRYNEQFF
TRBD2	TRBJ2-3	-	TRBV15	TGTGCCACCAGCAGAGATTTGGGACTAGCGGGGAATGGCACAGATACGCAGTATTTT	CATSRDLGLAGNGTDTQYF
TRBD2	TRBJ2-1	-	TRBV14	TGTGCCAGCAGCCAAGAAGCGGGGGTTAACTACAATGAGCAGTTCTTC	CASSQEAGVNYNEQFF
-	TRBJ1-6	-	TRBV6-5	TGTGCCAGCAGTTTAATAAGCAGGGAACATTCACCCCTCCACTTT	CASSLISREHSPLHF
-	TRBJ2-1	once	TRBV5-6	TGTGCCAGCAGCTTGGAAATAGGGGGGACAGACAATGAGCAGTTCTTC	CASSLEIGGTDNEQFF
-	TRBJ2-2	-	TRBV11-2	TGTGCCAGCAGCTTAGACACGAACACCGGGGAGCTGTTTTTT	CASSLDTNTGELFF
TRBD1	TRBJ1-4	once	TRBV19	TGTGCCAGTAGGATTCCTGGAGACAGGGCTGAAAAACTGTTTTTT	CASRIPGDRAEKLFF
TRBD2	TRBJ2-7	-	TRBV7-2	TGTGCCAGCAGCTTAGTAACGGGAGGTGGCCACGAGCAGTACTTC	CASSLVTGGGHEQYF
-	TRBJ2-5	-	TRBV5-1	TGCGCCAGCAGCTCCCCCCAGGGGTGGTCAGCGGCCCCCCAAGAGACCCAGTACTTC	CASSSPQGWSAAPQETQYF
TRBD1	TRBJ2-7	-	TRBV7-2	TGTGCCAGCACCCTCGAAAAGGGGGCCACCTACGAGCAGTACTTC	CASTLEKGATYEQYF
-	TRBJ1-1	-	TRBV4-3	TGCGCCAGCAGCCTACAGGGTGGAAGCACTGAAGCTTTCTTT	CASSLQGGSTEAFF
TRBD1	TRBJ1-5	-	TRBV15	TGTGCCACCAGCAGCCGGGACAGGGTCAATCAGCCCCAGCATTTT	CATSSRDRVNQPQHF